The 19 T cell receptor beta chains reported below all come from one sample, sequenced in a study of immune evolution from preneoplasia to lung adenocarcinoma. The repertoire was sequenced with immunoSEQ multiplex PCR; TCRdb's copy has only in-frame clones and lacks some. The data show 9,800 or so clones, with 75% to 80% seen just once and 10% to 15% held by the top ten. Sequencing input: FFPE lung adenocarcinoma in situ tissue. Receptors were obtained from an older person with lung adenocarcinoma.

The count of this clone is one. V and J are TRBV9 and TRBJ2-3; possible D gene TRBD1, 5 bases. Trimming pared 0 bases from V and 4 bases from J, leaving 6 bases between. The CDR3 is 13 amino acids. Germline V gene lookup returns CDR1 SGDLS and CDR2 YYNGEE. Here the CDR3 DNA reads TGTGCCAGCAGCGTAGCAGGGCCAGATACGCAGTATTTT. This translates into CASSVAGPDTQYF. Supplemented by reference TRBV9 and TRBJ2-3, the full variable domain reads DSGVTQTPKHLITATGQRVTLRCSPRSGDLSVYWYQQSLDQGLQFLIQYYNGEERAKGNILERFSAQQFPDLHSELNLSSLELGDSALYFCASSVAGPDTQYFGPGTRLTVL.

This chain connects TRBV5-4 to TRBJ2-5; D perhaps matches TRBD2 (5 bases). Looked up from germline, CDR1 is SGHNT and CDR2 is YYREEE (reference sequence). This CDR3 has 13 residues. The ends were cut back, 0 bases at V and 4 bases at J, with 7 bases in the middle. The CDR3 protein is CASSLAAGETQYF. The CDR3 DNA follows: TGTGCCAGCAGCTTGGCGGCGGGAGAGACCCAGTACTTC.

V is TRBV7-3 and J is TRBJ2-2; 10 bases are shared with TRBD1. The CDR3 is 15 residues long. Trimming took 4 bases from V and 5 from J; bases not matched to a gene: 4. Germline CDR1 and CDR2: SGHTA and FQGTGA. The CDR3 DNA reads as TGTGCCAGCAGCTCAGGACAGGGGGGAACCGGGGAGCTGTTTTTT. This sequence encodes CASSSGQGGTGELFF.

The CDR3 nucleotides read TGTGCCAGCAGTTTGCGGGGACGGTTGAACTATGGCTACACCTTC. Amino acid sequence: CASSLRGRLNYGYTF. The chain has TRBV28 and TRBJ1-2, with TRBD1 as a possible D gene (5 bases). Per germline, CDR1 MDHEN and CDR2 SYDVKM. V was shortened by 3 bases and J by 2 bases, with 13 bases between the two germline ends. This CDR3 is 15 amino acids long.

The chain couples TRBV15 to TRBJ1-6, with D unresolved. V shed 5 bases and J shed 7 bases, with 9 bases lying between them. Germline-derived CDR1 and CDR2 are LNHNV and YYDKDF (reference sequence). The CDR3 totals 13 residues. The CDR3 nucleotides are TGTGCCACCAGCGCGAGGGAGAATTCACCCCTCCACTTT. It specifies CATSARENSPLHF.

CDR3: CASSPQWLYEQYF. The CDR3 nucleotides read TGTGCCAGCTCACCACAGTGGCTTTACGAGCAGTACTTC. This chain connects TRBV18 to TRBJ2-7; D gene unclear. Trimming took off 1 base at V and 4 bases at J, with 8 bases between the two ends. Germline V CDR1 and CDR2: KGHSH, LQKENI. The CDR3 is 13 amino acids.

The CDR3 is CASSQSGGDTEAFF. CDR3 sequence (DNA): TGTGCCAGCAGCCAATCTGGTGGGGACACTGAAGCTTTCTTT. The V gene is TRBV16, the J gene TRBJ1-1; no clear D gene. CDR3 length equals 14 residues. Trimming pared 0 bases from V and 3 bases from J, leaving 8 bases between. Germline V CDR1 and CDR2: KGHSY, FQNENV.

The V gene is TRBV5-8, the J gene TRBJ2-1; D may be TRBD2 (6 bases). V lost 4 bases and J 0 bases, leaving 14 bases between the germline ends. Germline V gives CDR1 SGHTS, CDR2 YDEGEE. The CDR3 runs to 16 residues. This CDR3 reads CASSPFAGSSYNEQFF. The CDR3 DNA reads TGTGCCAGCAGCCCCTTTGCGGGGAGCTCCTACAATGAGCAGTTCTTC.

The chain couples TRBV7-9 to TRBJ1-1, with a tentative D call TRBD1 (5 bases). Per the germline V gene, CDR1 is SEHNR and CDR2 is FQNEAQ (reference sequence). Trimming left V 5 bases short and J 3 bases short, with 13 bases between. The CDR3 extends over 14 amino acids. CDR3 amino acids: CASSLTAGYTEAFF. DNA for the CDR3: TGTGCCAGCAGCCTTACCGCAGGGTACACTGAAGCTTTCTTT.

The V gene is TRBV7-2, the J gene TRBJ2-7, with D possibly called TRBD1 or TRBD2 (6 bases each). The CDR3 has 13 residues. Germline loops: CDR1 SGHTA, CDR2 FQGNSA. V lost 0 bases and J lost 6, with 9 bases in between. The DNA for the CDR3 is TGTGCCAGCAGCTTAGCCGGGGGCTTCGAGCAGTACTTC. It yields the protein CASSLAGGFEQYF.

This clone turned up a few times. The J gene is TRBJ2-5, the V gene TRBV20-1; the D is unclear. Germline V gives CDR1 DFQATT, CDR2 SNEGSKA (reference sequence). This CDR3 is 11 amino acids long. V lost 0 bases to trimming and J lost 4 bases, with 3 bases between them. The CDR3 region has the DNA TGCAGTGCTAGAGAGGGAGAGACCCAGTACTTC. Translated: CSAREGETQYF.

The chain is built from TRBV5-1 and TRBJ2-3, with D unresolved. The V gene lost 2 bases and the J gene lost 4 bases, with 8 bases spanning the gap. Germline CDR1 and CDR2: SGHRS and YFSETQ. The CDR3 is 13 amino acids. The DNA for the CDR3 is TGCGCCAGCAGCTTTGGTTTGGCAGATACGCAGTATTTT. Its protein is CASSFGLADTQYF.

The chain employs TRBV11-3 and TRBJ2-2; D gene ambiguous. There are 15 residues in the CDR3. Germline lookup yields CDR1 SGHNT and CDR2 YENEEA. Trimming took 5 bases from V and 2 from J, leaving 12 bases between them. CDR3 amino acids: CASSPAGPNTGELFF. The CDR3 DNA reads TGTGCCAGCAGCCCGGCCGGACCTAACACCGGGGAGCTGTTTTTT. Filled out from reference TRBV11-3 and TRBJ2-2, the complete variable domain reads EAGVVQSPRYKIIEKKQPVAFWCNPISGHNTLYWYLQNLGQGPELLIRYENEEAVDDSQLPKDRFSAERLKGVDSTLKIQPAELGDSAVYLCASSPAGPNTGELFFGEGSRLTVL.

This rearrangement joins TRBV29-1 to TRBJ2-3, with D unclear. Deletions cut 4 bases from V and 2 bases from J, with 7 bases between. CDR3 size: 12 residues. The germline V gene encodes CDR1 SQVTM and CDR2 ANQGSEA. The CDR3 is CSVVLNTDTQYF. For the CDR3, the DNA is TGCAGCGTTGTCCTAAACACAGATACGCAGTATTTT.

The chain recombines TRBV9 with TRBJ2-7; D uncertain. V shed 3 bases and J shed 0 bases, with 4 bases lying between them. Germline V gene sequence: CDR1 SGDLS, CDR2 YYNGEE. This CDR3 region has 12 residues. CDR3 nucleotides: TGTGCCAGCAGCGCGGACTCCTACGAGCAGTACTTC. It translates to CASSADSYEQYF.

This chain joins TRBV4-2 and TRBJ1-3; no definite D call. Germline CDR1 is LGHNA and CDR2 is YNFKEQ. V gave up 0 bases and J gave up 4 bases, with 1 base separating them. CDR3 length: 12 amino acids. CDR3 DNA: TGTGCCAGCAGCCAAGACGGAAACACCATATATTTT. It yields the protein CASSQDGNTIYF.

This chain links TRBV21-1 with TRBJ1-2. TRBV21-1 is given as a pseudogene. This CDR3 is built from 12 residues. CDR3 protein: CASSKRIYGYTF. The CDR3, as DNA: TGTGCCAGCAGCAAAAGGATCTATGGCTACACCTTC.

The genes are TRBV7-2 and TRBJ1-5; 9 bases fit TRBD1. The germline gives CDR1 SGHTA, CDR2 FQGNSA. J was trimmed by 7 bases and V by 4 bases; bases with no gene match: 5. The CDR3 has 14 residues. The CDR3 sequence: CASSSQTGGQPQHF. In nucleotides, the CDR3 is TGTGCCAGCAGCTCTCAGACAGGGGGACAGCCCCAGCATTTT. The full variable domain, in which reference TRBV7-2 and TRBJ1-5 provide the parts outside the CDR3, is GAGVSQSPSNKVTEKGKDVELRCDPISGHTALYWYRQSLGQGLEFLIYFQGNSAPDKSGLPSDRFSAERTGGSVSTLTIQRTQQEDSAVYLCASSSQTGGQPQHFGDGTRLSIL.

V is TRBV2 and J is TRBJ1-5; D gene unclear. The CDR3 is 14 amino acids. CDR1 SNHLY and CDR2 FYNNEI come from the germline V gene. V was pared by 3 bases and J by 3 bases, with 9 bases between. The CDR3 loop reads CASSEGRDNQPQHF. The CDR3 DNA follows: TGTGCCAGCAGTGAGGGAAGGGACAATCAGCCCCAGCATTTT.